This T cell receptor (beta chain) was sequenced for a study of CXCR3-negative and CXCR3-positive naive CD8 T cells. Study-level points and caveats: Naive cells, whether CXCR3-negative or CXCR3-positive, had similar TRBV-TRBJ usage, while memory cells differed. Diversity in memory CD8+ cells fell much lower than the comparably high levels seen in both naive subsets. It was found that naive subsets had comparable surface CD5, and TCR strength was inferred from TRB CDR3 properties. Cryopreserved PBMCs had partly decreased CXCR3 expression; fresh PBMCs were used in most assays.

Carrying UMI labels, the TRB cDNA libraries were prepared through 5' RACE. TCRdb reprocessed the 5' RACE reads, with one entry per CDR3 protein and no DNA. The listing records roughly 50,000 distinct CDR3 sequences. In germline, CDR1 is MNHEY, CDR2 SVGAGI. The CDR3 sequence is 13 residues long. A remark on this clonotype: Its antigen remains unknown.

This TCR was recovered from a human donor in good health. Some clones in this sample may be carry-over from other donors' samples. The chain is built from TRBV6-5 and TRBJ2-7; there is no DNA to check the TCRdb D call of TRBD2. The sample was memory CD8+ T cells from blood. The chain's CDR3 is CASSYGLADEQYF.